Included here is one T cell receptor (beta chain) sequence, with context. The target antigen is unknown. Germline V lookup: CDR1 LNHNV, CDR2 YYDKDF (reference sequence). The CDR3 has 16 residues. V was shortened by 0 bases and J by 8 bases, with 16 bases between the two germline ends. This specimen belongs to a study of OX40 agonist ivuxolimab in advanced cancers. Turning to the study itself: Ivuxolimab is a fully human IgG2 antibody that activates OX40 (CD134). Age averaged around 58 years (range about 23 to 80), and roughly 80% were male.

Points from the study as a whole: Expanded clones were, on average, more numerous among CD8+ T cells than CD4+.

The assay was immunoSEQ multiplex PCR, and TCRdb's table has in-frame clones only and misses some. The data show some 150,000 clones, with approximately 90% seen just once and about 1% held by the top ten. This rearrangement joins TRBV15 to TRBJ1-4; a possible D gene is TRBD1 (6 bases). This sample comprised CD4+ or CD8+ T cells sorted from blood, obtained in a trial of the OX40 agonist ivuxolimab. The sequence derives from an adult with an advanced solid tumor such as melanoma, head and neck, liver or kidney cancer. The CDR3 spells CATSREPGAKGEKLFF. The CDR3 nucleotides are TGTGCCACCAGCAGAGAACCAGGGGCGAAAGGAGAAAAACTGTTTTTT.